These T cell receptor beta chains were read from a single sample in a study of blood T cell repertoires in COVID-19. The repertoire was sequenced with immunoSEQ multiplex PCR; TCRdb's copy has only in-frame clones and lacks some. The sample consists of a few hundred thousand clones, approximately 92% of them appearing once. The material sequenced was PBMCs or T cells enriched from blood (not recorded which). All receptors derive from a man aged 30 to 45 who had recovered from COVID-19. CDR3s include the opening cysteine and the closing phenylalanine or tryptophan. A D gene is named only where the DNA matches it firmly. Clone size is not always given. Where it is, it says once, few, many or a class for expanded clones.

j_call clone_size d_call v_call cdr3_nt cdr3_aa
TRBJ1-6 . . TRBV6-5 TGTGCCAGCAGGCACAGGGATAATTCACCCCTCCACTTT CASRHRDNSPLHF
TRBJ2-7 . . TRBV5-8 TGTGCCAGCAGCTCTTACGAGCAGTACTTC CASSSYEQYF
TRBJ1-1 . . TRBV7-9 TGTGCCAGCAGCTTAGCGGAGACAGCCAACACTGAAGCTTTCTTT CASSLAETANTEAFF
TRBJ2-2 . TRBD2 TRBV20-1 TGCAGTGCCAGTAGCGGGAGTTTCACCGGGGAGCTGTTTTTT CSASSGSFTGELFF
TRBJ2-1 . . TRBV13 TGTGCCAGCAGCTTAGGCCTTAGTGAGGGAAGCTCCTACAATGAGCAGTTCTTC CASSLGLSEGSSYNEQFF
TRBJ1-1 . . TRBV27 TGTGCCAGCAGTTTATCCGGGGTTGGCACTGAAGCTTTCTTT CASSLSGVGTEAFF
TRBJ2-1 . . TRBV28 TGTGCCAGCAGTTCTCCCCTTAGTGGAGGGATAAGGAATGAGCAGTTCTTC CASSSPLSGGIRNEQFF
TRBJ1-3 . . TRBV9 TGTGCCAGCAGCGTAGACCCCCAGACACTCTCTGGAAACACCATATATTTT CASSVDPQTLSGNTIYF
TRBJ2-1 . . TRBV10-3 TGTGCCATCAGTGTCGCGGGGAAATACAATGAGCAGTTCTTC CAISVAGKYNEQFF
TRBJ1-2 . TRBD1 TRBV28 TGTGCCACACTCACCTCAGGGGGGATTCATGGCTACACCTTC CATLTSGGIHGYTF
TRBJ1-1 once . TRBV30 TGTGCCTGGAGACACCAGGGTAGGAACACTGAAGCTTTCTTT CAWRHQGRNTEAFF
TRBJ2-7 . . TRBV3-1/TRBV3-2 TGTGCCAGCAGCCAGGGCTCTGATCTATTCTACGAGCAGTACTTC CASSQGSDLFYEQYF
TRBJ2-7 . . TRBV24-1 TGTGCCACCAGTGATTTTAGGGGCGAGCAGTACTTC CATSDFRGEQYF
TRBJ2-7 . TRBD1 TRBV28 TGTGCCAGCAGTTTAGGGACAGGGGCACTTTACGAGCAGTACTTC CASSLGTGALYEQYF
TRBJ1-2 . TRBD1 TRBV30 TGTGCCTGGAGCAGGACAGGGATTGGTGGTGGCTACACCTTC CAWSRTGIGGGYTF
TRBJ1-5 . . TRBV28 TGTGCCAGCAGTTTGGGGGGGCAGAATCAGCCCCAGCATTTT CASSLGGQNQPQHF
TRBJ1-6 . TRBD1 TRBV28 TGTGCCAGCAGTTATCCGACAGGGACCTATAATTCACCCCTCCACTTT CASSYPTGTYNSPLHF
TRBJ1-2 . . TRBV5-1 TGCGCCAGCAGCCAGGATTGGGTTACCAACTATGGCTACACCTTC CASSQDWVTNYGYTF
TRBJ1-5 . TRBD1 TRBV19 TGTGCCAGTAGTTTTGACAGGGACAATCAGCCCCAGCATTTT CASSFDRDNQPQHF
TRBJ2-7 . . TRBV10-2 TGCGCCAGCAGTCGTTCCTACGAGCAGTACTTC CASSRSYEQYF
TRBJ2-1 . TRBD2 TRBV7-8 TGTGCCAGCAGCCTAATGAAGAGCGGGAGGGCCGTTGAGCAGTTCTTC CASSLMKSGRAVEQFF
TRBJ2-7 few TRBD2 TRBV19 TGTGCCAGTAGTATCTCGGGACTAGCTCTCGAGCAGTACTTC CASSISGLALEQYF
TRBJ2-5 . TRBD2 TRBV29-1 TGCAGCGTTGAAGGGGCGGGGGGAGGAGAGACCCAGTACTTC CSVEGAGGGETQYF
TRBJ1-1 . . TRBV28 TGTGCCAGTACGGGTGCGTCTGAAGCTTTCTTT CASTGASEAFF
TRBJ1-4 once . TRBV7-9 TGTGCCAGCAGCTTAGTCCCCACACCAAGGGGCGAAAAACTGTTTTTT CASSLVPTPRGEKLFF
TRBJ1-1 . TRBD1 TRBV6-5 TGTGCCAGCGGACAGGGGGCTTACACTGAAGCTTTCTTT CASGQGAYTEAFF